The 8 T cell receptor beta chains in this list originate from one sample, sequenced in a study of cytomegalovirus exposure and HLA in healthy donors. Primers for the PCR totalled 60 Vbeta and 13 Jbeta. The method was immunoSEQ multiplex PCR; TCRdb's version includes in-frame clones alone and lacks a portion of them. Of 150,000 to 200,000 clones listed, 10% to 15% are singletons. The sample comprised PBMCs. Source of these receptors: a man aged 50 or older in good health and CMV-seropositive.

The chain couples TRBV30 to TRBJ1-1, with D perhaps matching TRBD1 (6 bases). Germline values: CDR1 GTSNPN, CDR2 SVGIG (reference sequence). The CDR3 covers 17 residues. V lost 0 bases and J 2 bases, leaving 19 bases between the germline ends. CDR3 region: CAWSVGRVSRGNTEAFF. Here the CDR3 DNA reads TGTGCCTGGAGTGTAGGACGGGTGTCCAGGGGAAACACTGAAGCTTTCTTT.

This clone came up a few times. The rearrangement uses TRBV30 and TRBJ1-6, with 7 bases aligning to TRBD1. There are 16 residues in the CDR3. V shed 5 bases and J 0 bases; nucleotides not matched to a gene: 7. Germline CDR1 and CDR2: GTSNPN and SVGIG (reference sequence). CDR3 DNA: TGTGCCTGGGGGGACAGTTTGAGCTCCTATAATTCACCCCTCCACTTT. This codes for CAWGDSLSSYNSPLHF.

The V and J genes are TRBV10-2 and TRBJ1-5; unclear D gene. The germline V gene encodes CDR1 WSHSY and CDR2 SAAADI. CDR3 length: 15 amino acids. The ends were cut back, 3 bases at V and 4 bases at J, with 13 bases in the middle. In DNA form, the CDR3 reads TGCGCCAGCAGTGAAGCGGCAGGAGCGAATCAGCCCCAGCATTTT. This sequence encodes CASSEAAGANQPQHF.

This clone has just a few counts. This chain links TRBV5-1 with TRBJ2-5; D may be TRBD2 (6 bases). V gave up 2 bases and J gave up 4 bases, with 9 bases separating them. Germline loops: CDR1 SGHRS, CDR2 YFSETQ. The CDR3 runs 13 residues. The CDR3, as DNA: TGCGCCAGCAGCTTCGGGGGACTAGAGACCCAGTACTTC. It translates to CASSFGGLETQYF.

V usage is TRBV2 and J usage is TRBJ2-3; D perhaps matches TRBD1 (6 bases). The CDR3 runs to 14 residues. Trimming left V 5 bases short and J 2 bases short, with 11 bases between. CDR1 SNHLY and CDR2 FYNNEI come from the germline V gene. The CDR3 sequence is CASSPGVVTDTQYF. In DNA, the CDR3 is TGTGCCAGCAGTCCAGGGGTGGTCACAGATACGCAGTATTTT.

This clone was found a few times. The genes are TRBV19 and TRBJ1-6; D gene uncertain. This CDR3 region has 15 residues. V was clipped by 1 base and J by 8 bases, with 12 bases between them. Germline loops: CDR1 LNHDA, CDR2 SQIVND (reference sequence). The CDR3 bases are TGTGCCAGTAGTATAGTTCGGGGTTGGGATTCACCCCTCCACTTT. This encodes CASSIVRGWDSPLHF. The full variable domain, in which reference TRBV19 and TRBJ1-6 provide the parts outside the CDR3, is DGGITQSPKYLFRKEGQNVTLSCEQNLNHDAMYWYRQDPGQGLRLIYYSQIVNDFQKGDIAEGYSVSREKKESFPLTVTSAQKNPTAFYLCASSIVRGWDSPLHFGNGTRLTVT.

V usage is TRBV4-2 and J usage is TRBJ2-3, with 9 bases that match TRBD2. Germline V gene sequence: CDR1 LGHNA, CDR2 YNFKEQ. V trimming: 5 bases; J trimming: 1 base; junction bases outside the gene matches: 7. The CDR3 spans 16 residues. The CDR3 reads CASSSQTSGRTDTQYF. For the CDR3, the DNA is TGTGCCAGCAGCTCCCAGACTAGCGGACGCACAGATACGCAGTATTTT.

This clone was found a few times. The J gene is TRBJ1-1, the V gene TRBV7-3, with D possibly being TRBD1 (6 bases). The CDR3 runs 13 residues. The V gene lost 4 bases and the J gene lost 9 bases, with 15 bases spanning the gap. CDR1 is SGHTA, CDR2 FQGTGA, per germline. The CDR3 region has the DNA TGTGCCAGCAGCTCCGATGGGGGCACACAAGCTTTCTTT. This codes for CASSSDGGTQAFF.